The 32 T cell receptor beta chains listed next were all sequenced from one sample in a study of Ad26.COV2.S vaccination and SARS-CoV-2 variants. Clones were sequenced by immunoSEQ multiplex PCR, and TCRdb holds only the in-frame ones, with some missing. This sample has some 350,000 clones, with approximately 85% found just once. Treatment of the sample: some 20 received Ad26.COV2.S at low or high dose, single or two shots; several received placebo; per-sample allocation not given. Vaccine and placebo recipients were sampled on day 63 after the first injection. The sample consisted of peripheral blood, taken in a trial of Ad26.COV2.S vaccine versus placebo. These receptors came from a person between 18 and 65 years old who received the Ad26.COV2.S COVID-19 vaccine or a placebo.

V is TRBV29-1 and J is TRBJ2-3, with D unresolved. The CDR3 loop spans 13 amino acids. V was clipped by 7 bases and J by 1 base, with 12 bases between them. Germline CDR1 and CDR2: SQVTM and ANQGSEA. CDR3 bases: TGCAGCGGAACGCAGAGTGGCACAGATACGCAGTATTTT. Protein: CSGTQSGTDTQYF.

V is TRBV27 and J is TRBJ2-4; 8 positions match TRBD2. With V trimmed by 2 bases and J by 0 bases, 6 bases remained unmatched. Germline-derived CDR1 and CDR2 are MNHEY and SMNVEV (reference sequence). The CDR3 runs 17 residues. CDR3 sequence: CASSLRSGGTAKNIQYF. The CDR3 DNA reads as TGTGCCAGCAGTTTACGTTCGGGAGGGACAGCCAAAAACATTCAGTACTTC.

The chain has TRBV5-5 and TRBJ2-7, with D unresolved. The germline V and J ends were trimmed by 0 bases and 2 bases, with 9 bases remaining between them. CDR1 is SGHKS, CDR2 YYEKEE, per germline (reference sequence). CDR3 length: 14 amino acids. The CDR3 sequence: CASSLVVGAYEQYF. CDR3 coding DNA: TGTGCCAGCAGCTTGGTTGTTGGGGCCTACGAGCAGTACTTC. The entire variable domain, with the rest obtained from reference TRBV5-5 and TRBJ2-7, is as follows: DAGVTQSPTHLIKTRGQQVTLRCSPISGHKSVSWYQQVLGQGPQFIFQYYEKEERGRGNFPDRFSARQFPNYSSELNVNALLLGDSALYLCASSLVVGAYEQYFGPGTRLTVT.

The CDR3: CASSPGTDEQYF. In DNA form, the CDR3 reads TGTGCCAGCAGCCCGGGGACGGACGAGCAGTACTTC. J is TRBJ2-7 and V is TRBV7-6; D could derive from TRBD1 or TRBD2 (5 bases each). Trimming removed 5 bases at V and 5 bases at J, with 10 bases between. The CDR3 covers 12 residues. Germline-derived CDR1 and CDR2 are SGHVS and FNYEAQ. Looking up the rest from reference TRBV7-6 and TRBJ2-7 gives the full variable domain: GAGVSQSPRYKVTKRGQDVALRCDPISGHVSLYWYRQALGQGPEFLTYFNYEAQQDKSGLPNDRFSAERPEGSISTLTIQRTEQRDSAMYRCASSPGTDEQYFGPGTRLTVT.

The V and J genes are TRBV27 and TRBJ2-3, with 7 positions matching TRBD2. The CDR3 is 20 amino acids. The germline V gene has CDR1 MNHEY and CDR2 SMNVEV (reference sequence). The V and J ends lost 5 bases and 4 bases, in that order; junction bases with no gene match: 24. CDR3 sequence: CASSPRLAAVQASTADTQYF. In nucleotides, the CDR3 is TGTGCCAGCAGTCCCCGACTAGCTGCAGTACAGGCGTCCACTGCAGATACGCAGTATTTT.

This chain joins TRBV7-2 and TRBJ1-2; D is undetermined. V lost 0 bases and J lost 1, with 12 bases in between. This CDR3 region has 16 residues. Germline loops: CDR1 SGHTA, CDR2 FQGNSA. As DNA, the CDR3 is TGTGCCAGCAGCTTAGCCGGTGGCATCCTTAACTATGGCTACACCTTC. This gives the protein CASSLAGGILNYGYTF.

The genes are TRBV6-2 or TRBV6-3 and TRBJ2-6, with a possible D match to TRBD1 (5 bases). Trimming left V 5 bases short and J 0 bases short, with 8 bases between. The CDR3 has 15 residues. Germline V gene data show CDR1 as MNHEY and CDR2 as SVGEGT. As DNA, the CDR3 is TGTGCCAGCAGTAGACAGAGCTCTGGGGCCAACGTCCTGACTTTC. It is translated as CASSRQSSGANVLTF.

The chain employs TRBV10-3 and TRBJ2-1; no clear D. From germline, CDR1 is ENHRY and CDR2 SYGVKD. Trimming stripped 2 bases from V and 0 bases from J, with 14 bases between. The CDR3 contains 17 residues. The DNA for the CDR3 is TGTGCCATCAGTGAGAGGGTGGCAGACCGCTCCTACAATGAGCAGTTCTTC. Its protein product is CAISERVADRSYNEQFF.

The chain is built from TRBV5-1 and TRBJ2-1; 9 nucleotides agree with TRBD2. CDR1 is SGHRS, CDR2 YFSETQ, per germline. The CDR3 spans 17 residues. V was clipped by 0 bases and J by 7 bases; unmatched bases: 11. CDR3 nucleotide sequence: TGCGCCAGCAGCTTGGCTCGGGGACTGAGCGGGGGGAATGAGCAGTTCTTC. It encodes CASSLARGLSGGNEQFF.

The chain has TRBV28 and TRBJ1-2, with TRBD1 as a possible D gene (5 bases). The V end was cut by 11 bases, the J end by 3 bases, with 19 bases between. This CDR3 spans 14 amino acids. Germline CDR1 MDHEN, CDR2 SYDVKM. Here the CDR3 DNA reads TGTGCCTCCTTAAGGGGCGGGAAGGACTATGGCTACACCTTC. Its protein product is CASLRGGKDYGYTF.

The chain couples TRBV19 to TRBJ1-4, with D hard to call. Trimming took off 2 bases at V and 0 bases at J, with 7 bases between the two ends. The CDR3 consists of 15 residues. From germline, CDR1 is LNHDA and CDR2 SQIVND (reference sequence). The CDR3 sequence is CASSIIKATNEKLFF. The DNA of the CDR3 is TGTGCCAGTAGTATAATTAAGGCAACTAATGAAAAACTGTTTTTT.

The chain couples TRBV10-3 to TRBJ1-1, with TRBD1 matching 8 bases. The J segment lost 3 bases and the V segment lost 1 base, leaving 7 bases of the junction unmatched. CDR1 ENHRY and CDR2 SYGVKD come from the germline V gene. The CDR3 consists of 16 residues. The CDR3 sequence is CAISEWSDRGHTEAFF. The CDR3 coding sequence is TGTGCCATCAGTGAGTGGAGCGACAGGGGTCACACTGAAGCTTTCTTT.

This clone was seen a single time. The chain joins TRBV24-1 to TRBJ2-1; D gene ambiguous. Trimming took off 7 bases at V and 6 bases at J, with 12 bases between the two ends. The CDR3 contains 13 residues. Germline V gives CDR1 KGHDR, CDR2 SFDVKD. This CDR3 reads CATRAGPLNEQFF. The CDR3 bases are TGTGCCACCAGGGCCGGGCCTCTCAATGAGCAGTTCTTC.

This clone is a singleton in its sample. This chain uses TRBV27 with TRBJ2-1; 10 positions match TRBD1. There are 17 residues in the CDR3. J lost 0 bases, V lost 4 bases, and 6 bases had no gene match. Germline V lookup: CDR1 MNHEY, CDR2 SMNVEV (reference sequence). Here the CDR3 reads CASSSNRDRGSYNEQFF. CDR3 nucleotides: TGTGCCAGCAGTTCCAACCGGGACAGGGGCTCCTACAATGAGCAGTTCTTC.

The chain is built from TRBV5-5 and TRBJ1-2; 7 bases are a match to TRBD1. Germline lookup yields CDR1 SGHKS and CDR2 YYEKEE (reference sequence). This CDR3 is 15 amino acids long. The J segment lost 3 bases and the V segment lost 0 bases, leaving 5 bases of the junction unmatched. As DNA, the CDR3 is TGTGCCAGCAGCTTGGCCACAGGGGCGCACTATGGCTACACCTTC. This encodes CASSLATGAHYGYTF.

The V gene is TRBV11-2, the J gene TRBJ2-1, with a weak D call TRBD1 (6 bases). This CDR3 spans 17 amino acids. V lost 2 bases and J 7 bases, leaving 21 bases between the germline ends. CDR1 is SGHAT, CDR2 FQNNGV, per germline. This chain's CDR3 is CASSLRSVKGERNEQFF. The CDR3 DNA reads TGTGCCAGCAGCTTAAGAAGCGTGAAGGGGGAGAGAAATGAGCAGTTCTTC. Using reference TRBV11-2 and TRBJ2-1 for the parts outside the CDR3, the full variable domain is EAGVAQSPRYKIIEKRQSVAFWCNPISGHATLYWYQQILGQGPKLLIQFQNNGVVDDSQLPKDRFSAERLKGVDSTLKIQPAKLEDSAVYLCASSLRSVKGERNEQFFGPGTRLTVL.

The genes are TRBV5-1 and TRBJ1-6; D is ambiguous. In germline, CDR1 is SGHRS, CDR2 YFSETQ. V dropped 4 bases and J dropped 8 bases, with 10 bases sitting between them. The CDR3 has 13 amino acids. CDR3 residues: CASSLGWDSPLHF. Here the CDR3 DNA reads TGCGCCAGCAGCCTGGGCTGGGATTCACCCCTCCACTTT.

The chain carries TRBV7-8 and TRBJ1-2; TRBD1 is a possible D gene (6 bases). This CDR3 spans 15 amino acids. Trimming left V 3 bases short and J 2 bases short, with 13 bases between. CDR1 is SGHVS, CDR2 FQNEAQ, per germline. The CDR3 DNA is TGTGCCAGCAGCTTGGGGGCCCTTGGAAACTATGGCTACACCTTC. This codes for CASSLGALGNYGYTF.

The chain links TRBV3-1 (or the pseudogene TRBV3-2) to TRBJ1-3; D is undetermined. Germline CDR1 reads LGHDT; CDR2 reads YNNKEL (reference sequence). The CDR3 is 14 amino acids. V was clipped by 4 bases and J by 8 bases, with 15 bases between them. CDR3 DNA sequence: TGTGCCAGCAGCCCACCCGAGGGCTCGGACACCATATATTTT. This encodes CASSPPEGSDTIYF.

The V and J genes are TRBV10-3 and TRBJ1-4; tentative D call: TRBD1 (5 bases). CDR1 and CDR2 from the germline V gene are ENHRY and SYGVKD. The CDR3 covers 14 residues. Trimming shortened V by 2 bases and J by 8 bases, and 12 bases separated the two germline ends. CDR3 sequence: CAISERAGQEKLFF. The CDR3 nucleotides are TGTGCCATCAGTGAGAGGGCAGGGCAGGAAAAACTGTTTTTT.

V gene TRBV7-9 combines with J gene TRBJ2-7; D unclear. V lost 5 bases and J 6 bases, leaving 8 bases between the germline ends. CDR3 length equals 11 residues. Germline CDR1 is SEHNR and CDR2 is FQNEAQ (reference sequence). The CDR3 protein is CASSVQAEQYF. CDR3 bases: TGTGCCAGCAGCGTCCAGGCCGAGCAGTACTTC.

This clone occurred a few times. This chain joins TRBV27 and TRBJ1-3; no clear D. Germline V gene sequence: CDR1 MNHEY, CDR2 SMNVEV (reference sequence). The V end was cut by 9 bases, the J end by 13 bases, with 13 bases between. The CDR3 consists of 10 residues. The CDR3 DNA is TGTGCCAGTTCTTCCCCGGCTATATATTTT. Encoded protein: CASSSPAIYF.

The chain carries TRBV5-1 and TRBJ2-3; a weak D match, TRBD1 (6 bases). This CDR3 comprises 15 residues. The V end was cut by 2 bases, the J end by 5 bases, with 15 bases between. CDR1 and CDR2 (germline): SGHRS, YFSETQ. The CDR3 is CASSFSLGAQDTQYF. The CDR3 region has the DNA TGCGCCAGCAGCTTTAGTTTGGGGGCCCAAGATACGCAGTATTTT.

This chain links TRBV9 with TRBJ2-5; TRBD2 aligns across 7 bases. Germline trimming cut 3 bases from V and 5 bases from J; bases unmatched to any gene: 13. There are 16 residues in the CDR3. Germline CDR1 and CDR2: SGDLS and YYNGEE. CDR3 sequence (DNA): TGTGCCAGCAGCGCCAATCGGGGGAGGGCGGCGGAGACCCAGTACTTC. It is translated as CASSANRGRAAETQYF.

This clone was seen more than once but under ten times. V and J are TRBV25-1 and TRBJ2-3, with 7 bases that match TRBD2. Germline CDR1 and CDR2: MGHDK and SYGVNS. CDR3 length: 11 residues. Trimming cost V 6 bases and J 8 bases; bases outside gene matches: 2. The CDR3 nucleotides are TGTGCCAGCAGGGGGAGGGTTACGCAGTATTTT. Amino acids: CASRGRVTQYF.

CDR3 residues: CASSAPGTGTTDTQYF. The CDR3 bases are TGTGCCAGCAGTGCACCGGGGACTGGGACCACAGATACGCAGTATTTT. The chain carries TRBV6-1 and TRBJ2-3, with D perhaps matching TRBD2 (6 bases). There are 16 residues in the CDR3. The germline gives CDR1 MNHNS, CDR2 SASEGT. Deletions cut 4 bases from V and 2 bases from J, with 16 bases between.

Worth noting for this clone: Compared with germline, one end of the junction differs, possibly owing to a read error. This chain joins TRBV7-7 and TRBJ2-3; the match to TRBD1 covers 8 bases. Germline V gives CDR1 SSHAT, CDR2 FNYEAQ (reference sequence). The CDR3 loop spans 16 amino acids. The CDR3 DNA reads TGTGCCAGCAGCCCCGGGACTGGACAGGGCACCGATACGCAGTATTTT. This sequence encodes CASSPGTGQGTDTQYF.

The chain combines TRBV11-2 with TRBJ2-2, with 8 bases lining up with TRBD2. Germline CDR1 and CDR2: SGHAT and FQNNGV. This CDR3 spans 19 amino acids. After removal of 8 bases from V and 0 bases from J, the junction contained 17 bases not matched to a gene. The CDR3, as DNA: TGTGCCAGCCAAAGCCCTCGCAGCGGGGGCTCAACGAACACCGGGGAGCTGTTTTTT. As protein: CASQSPRSGGSTNTGELFF.

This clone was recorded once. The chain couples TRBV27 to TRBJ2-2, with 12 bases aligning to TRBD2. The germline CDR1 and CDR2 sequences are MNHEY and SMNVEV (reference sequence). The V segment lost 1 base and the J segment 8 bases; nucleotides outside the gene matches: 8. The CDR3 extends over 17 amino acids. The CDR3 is CASSLYLAGGPVGELFF. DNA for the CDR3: TGTGCCAGCAGTTTATACCTAGCGGGGGGGCCCGTTGGGGAGCTGTTTTTT.

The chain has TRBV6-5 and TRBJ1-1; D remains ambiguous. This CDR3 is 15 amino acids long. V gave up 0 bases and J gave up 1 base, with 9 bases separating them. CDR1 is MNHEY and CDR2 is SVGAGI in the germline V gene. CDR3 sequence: CASSYSRGRNTEAFF. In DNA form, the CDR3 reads TGTGCCAGCAGTTACTCTCGGGGTAGGAACACTGAAGCTTTCTTT.

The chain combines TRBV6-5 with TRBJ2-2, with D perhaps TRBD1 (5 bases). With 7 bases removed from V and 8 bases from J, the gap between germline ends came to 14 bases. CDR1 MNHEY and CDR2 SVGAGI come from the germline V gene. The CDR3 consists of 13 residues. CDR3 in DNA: TGTGCCAGCATCCTCCAGGGAATAGGGGAGCTGTTTTTT. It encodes CASILQGIGELFF.

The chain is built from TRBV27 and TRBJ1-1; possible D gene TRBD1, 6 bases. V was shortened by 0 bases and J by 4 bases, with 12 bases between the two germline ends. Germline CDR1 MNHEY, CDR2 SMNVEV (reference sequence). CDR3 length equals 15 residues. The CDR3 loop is CASSLSVEGGTEAFF. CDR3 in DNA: TGTGCCAGCAGTTTATCCGTCGAGGGGGGCACTGAAGCTTTCTTT.